A selection of T cell receptor beta chains follows, all from one sample in a study of T cell changes during pregnancy in multiple sclerosis. TCRdb's copy holds only in-frame clones and misses some; the assay was immunoSEQ multiplex PCR. The data contain about 59,000 clones, 90% to 95% of them singletons. The sequences come from CD8+ T cells from peripheral blood mononuclear cells, collected after pregnancy. These TCRs come from a female donor with multiple sclerosis, enrolled in a pregnancy study. The conserved cysteine and the conserved F or W are not part of the CDR3 here. Each record gives: CDR3 protein, D gene, V gene, J gene. D genes are given only for firm matches.

ASSVGDRGPTEAF,TRBD1,TRBV9,TRBJ1-1
ASSLGQADQPQH,-,TRBV7-9,TRBJ1-5
ASRRDTSVEQF,-,TRBV6-1,TRBJ2-1
ASSDWQGVDEQY,TRBD1,TRBV6-1,TRBJ2-7
ATTPPEQY,-,TRBV15,TRBJ2-7
ASSPGPGRRYNEQF,TRBD2,TRBV7-8,TRBJ2-1
ASKGAAFYGYT,-,TRBV9,TRBJ1-2
ASSQQGRNEQY,-,TRBV27,TRBJ2-7
ASSSTGTSVDEQY,TRBD2,TRBV4-1,TRBJ2-7
ASSISRGTSYEQY,-,TRBV19,TRBJ2-7